The clone carrying this T cell receptor beta chain was observed once. What it binds is unknown. The data were taken from a study of cytotoxic CD8 clonotypes in ibrutinib-treated CLL. Study observations and caveats: Public clonotypes showed up rarely, and on treatment they shrank or held steady.

The method was immunoSEQ multiplex PCR; TCRdb's version includes in-frame clones alone and lacks a portion of them. The sample carries approximately 300,000 clones, more than 65% recorded once. The source is a human donor with chronic lymphocytic leukemia. Sequencing was performed on PBMCs, taken before ibrutinib treatment.

CDR3 DNA sequence: TGCGCCAGCAGCTTGGGAGACAGGTACAATGAGCAGTTCTTC. This encodes CASSLGDRYNEQFF. The chain combines TRBV5-1 with TRBJ2-1; D might be TRBD1 (6 bases). The V end lost 0 bases, the J end lost 4 bases, and 8 bases lay between the germline ends. Germline values: CDR1 SGHRS, CDR2 YFSETQ. The CDR3 contains 14 residues.